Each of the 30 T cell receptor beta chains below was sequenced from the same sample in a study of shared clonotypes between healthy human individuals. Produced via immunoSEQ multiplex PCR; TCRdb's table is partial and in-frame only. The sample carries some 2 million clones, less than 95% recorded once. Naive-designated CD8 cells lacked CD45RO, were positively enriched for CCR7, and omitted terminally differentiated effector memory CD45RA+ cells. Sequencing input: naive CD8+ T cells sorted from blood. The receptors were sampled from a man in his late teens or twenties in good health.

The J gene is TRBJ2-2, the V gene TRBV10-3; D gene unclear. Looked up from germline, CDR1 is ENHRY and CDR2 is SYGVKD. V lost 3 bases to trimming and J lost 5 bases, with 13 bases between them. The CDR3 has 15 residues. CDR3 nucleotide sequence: TGTGCCATCAGTGATGACAAACGGTGGACCGGGGAGCTGTTTTTT. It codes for CAISDDKRWTGELFF.

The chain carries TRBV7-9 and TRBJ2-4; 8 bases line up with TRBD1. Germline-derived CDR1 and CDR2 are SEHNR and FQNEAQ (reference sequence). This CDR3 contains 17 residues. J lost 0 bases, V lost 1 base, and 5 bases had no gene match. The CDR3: CASSLEAGTGAKNIQYF. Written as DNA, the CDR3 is TGTGCCAGCAGCTTAGAGGCGGGGACAGGAGCCAAAAACATTCAGTACTTC.

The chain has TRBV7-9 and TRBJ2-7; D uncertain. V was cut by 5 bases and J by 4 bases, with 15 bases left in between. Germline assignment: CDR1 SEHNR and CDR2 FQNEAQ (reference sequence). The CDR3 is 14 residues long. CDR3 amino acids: CASSPEWGTYEQYF. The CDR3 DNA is TGTGCCAGCAGCCCGGAGTGGGGAACTTACGAGCAGTACTTC.

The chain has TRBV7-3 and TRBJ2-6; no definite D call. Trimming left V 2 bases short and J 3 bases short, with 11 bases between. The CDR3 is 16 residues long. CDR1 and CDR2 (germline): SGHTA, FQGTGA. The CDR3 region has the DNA TGTGCCAGCAGCTTAGATCCTGCGTTTGGGGCCAACGTCCTGACTTTC. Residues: CASSLDPAFGANVLTF. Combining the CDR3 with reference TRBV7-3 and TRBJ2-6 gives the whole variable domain GAGVSQTPSNKVTEKGKYVELRCDPISGHTALYWYRQSLGQGPEFLIYFQGTGAADDSGLPNDRFFAVRPEGSVSTLKIQRTERGDSAVYLCASSLDPAFGANVLTFGAGSRLTVL.

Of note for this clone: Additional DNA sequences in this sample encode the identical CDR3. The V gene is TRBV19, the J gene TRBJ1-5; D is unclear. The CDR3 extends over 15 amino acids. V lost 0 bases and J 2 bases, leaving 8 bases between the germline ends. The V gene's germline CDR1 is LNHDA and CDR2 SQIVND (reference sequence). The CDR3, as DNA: TGTGCCAGTAGTATAGACCAAGGAGGCAATCAGCCCCAGCATTTT. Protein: CASSIDQGGNQPQHF.

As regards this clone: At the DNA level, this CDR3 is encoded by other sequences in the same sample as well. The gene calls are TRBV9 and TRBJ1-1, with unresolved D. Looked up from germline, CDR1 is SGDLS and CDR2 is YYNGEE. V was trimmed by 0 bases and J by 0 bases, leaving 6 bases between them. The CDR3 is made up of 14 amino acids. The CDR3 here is CASSVDGMNTEAFF. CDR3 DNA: TGTGCCAGCAGCGTAGATGGTATGAACACTGAAGCTTTCTTT.

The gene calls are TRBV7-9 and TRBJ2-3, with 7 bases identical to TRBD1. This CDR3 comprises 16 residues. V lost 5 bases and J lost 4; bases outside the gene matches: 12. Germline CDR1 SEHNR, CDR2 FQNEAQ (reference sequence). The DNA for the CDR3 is TGTGCCAGCAGCGTCTCCGGGACAGAAGACCCAGATACGCAGTATTTT. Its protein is CASSVSGTEDPDTQYF.

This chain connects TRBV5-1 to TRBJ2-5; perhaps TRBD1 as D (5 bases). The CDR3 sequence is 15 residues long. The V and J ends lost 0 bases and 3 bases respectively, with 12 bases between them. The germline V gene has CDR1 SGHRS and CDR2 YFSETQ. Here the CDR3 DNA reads TGCGCCAGCAGCTTGGGACAGTCCCTGGAAGAGACCCAGTACTTC. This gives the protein CASSLGQSLEETQYF.

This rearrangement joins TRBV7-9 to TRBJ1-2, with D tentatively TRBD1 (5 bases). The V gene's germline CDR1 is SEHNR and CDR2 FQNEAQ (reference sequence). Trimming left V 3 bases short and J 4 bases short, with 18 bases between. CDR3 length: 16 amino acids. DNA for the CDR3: TGTGCCAGCAGCTTTCTCGGGGAAGGGGAGGCCTATGGCTACACCTTC. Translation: CASSFLGEGEAYGYTF.

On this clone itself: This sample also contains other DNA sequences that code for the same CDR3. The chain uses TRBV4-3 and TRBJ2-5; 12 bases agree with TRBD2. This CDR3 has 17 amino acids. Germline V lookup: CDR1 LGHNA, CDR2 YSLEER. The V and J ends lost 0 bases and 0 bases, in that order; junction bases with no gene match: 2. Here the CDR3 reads CASSQDLAGGYQETQYF. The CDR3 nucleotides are TGCGCCAGCAGCCAAGACCTAGCGGGGGGGTACCAAGAGACCCAGTACTTC.

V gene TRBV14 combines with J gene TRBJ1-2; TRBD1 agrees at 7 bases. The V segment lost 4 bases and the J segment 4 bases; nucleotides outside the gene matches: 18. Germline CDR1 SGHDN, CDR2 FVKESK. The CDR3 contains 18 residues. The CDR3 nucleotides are TGTGCCAGCAGCCGAACCCGGGACAGTCTTGTTCCCCCCTATGGCTACACCTTC. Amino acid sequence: CASSRTRDSLVPPYGYTF.

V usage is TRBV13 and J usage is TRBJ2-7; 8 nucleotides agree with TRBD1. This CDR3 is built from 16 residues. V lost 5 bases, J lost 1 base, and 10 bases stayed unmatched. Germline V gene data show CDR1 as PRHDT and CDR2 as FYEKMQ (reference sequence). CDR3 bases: TGTGCCAGCAGCCCTACAGGGGGATCATGGTCCTACGAGCAGTACTTC. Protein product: CASSPTGGSWSYEQYF.

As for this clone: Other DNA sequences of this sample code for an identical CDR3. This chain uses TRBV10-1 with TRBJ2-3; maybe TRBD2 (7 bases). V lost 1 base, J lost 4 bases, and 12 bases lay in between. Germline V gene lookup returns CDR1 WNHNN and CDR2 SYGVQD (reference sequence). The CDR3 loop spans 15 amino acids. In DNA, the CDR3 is TGCGCCAGCAGTGAGTACAGGGAGGGGGCAGATACGCAGTATTTT. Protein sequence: CASSEYREGADTQYF.

The CDR3 loop reads CASSSFPWVEHYEQYF. The CDR3 DNA follows: TGTGCCAGCAGTTCTTTCCCGTGGGTTGAGCACTACGAGCAGTACTTC. The chain couples TRBV28 to TRBJ2-7; D is undetermined. Germline V CDR1 and CDR2: MDHEN, SYDVKM. The CDR3 has 16 residues. Trimming took 4 bases from V and 3 from J, leaving 19 bases between them.

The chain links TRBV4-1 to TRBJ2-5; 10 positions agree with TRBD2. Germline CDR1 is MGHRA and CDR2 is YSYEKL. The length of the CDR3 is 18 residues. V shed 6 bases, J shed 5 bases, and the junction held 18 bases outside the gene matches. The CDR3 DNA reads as TGCGCCAGCAGTCCCGTTCTAGCGGGGGAGGGGCTTAGGGAGACCCAGTACTTC. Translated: CASSPVLAGEGLRETQYF.

CDR3 nucleotide sequence: TGCGCCAGCAGCCAAGATGACGGGGAGAGCTCCTACGAGCAGTACTTC. This codes for CASSQDDGESSYEQYF. The gene calls are TRBV4-3 and TRBJ2-7, with TRBD2 as a possible D gene (5 bases). V gave up 0 bases and J gave up 0 bases, with 12 bases separating them. The CDR3 totals 16 residues. Germline CDR1 LGHNA, CDR2 YSLEER.

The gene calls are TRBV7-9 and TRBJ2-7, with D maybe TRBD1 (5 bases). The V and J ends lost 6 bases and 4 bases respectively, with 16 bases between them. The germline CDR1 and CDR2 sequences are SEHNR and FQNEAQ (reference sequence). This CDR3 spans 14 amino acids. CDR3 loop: CASSFPGYTYEQYF. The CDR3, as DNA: TGTGCCAGCAGTTTCCCAGGGTACACTTACGAGCAGTACTTC.

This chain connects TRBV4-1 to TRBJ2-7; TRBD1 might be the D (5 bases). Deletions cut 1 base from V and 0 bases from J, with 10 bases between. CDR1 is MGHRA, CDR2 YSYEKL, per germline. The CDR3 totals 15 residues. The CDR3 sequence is CASSQATGISYEQYF. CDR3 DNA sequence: TGCGCCAGCAGCCAAGCAACAGGCATCTCCTACGAGCAGTACTTC.

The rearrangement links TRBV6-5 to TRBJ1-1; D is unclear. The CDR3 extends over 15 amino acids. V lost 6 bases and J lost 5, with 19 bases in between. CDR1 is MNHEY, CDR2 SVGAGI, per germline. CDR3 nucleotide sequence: TGTGCCAGCAGCCGGGAGATAAAACGGGGAACTGAAGCTTTCTTT. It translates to CASSREIKRGTEAFF.

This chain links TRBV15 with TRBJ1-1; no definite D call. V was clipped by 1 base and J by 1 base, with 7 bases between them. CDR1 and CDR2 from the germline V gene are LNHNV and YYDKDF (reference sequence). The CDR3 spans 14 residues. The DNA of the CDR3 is TGTGCCACCAGCAGAGCGGCTCAGAACACTGAAGCTTTCTTT. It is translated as CATSRAAQNTEAFF.

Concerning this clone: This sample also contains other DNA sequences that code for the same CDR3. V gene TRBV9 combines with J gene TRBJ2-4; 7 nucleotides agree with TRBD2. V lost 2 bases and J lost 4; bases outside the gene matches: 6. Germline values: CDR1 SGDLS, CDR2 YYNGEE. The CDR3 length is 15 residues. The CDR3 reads CASSVGGGSKNIQYF. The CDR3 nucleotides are TGTGCCAGCAGCGTTGGGGGAGGGTCAAAAAACATTCAGTACTTC.

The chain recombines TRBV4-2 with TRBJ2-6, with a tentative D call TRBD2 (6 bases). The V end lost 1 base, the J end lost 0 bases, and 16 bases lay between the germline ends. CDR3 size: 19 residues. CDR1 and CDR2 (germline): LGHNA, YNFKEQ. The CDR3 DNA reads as TGTGCCAGCAGCCAAGTAGGCGTCGGGGGAGTCTCTGGGGCCAACGTCCTGACTTTC. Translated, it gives CASSQVGVGGVSGANVLTF.

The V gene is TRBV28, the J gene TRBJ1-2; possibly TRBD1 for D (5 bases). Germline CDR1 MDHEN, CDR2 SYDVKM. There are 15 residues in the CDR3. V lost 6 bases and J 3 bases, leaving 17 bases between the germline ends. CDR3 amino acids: CASSPLGEIDYGYTF. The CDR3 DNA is TGTGCCAGCAGCCCCCTGGGGGAGATAGACTATGGCTACACCTTC.

The CDR3 spells CASSSPGGRRGNTEAFF. The CDR3 DNA reads TGTGCCAGCAGCTCACCTGGGGGTCGGAGGGGGAACACTGAAGCTTTCTTT. This sequence joins TRBV7-9 and TRBJ1-1; a possible D gene is TRBD1 (5 bases). CDR1 SEHNR and CDR2 FQNEAQ come from the germline V gene (reference sequence). This CDR3 comprises 17 residues. Trimming removed 4 bases at V and 1 base at J, with 19 bases between.

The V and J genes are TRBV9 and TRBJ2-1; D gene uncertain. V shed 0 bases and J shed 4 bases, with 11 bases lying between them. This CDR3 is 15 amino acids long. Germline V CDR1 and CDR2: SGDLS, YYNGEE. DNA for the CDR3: TGTGCCAGCAGCGTAGAGGCAGAACCTTACAATGAGCAGTTCTTC. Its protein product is CASSVEAEPYNEQFF. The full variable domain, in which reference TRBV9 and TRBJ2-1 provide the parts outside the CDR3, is DSGVTQTPKHLITATGQRVTLRCSPRSGDLSVYWYQQSLDQGLQFLIQYYNGEERAKGNILERFSAQQFPDLHSELNLSSLELGDSALYFCASSVEAEPYNEQFFGPGTRLTVL.

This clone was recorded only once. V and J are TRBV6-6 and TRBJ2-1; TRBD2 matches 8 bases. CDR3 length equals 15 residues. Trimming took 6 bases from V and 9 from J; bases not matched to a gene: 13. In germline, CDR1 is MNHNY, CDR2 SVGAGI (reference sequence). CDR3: CASSLGRGRYSEQFF. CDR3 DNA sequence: TGTGCCAGCAGCCTCGGGAGGGGCCGGTATAGTGAGCAGTTCTTC.

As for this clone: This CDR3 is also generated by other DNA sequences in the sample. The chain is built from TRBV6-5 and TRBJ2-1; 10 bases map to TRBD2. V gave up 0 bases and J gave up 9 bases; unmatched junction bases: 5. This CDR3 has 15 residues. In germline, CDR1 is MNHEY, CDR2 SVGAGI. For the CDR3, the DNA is TGTGCCAGCAGTTACTCAACTAGCGGGATAGGTGAGCAGTTCTTC. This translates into CASSYSTSGIGEQFF.

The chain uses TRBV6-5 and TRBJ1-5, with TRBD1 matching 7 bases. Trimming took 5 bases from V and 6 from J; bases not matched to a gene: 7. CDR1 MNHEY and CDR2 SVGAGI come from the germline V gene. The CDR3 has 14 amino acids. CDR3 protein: CASSPRQGSQPQHF. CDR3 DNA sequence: TGTGCCAGCAGTCCCCGACAGGGTAGTCAGCCCCAGCATTTT.

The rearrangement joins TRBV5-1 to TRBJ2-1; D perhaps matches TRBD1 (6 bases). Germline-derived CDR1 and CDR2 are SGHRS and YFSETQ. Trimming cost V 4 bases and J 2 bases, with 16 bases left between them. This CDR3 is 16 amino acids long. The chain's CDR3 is CASSRQGLGTYNEQFF. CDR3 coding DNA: TGCGCCAGCAGCCGTCAGGGGTTGGGCACCTACAATGAGCAGTTCTTC.

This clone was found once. DNA for the CDR3: TGCGCCAGCAGTATCTCGGGGGGGAGCTACGCGAACACCGGGGAGCTGTTTTTT. Translation: CASSISGGSYANTGELFF. The chain couples TRBV4-1 to TRBJ2-2; 8 bases agree with TRBD2. With V trimmed by 6 bases and J by 0 bases, 12 bases remained unmatched. The CDR3 has 18 residues. Per the germline V gene, CDR1 is MGHRA and CDR2 is YSYEKL.